The source of this T cell receptor (beta chain) is a study of blood T cell repertoires in COVID-19. Whole-study context: Specimens from acute and convalescent COVID-19 originated in the United States, Italy and Spain. PBMCs, B-cell-depleted T cells, or T cells provided the cDNA or gDNA that made up the material.

In the authors' workflow: Estimated nucleated cell counts came from reference gene primer amplification. Using immunoSEQ multiplex PCR, the repertoire was profiled, and TCRdb retains in-frame clones only, with some absent. The V and J calls and clone size were taken over from that table, and D and trimming were inferred from the DNA. The sample has 200,000 to 300,000 clones, around 88% seen once; the top ten hold around 1.4%. With V trimmed by 5 bases and J by 4 bases, 12 bases remained unmatched. Per the germline V gene, CDR1 is MNHEY and CDR2 is SVGEGT. The CDR3 contains 16 residues. The source is a man older than 75 with acute or convalescent COVID-19. This chain joins TRBV6-2 or TRBV6-3 and TRBJ1-2; 8 nucleotides match TRBD1. The specimen sequenced was peripheral blood. Here the CDR3 DNA reads TGTGCCAGCAGTCTAACCCTGACAGGGGCAGGCTATGGCTACACCTTC. Translating it yields CASSLTLTGAGYGYTF.